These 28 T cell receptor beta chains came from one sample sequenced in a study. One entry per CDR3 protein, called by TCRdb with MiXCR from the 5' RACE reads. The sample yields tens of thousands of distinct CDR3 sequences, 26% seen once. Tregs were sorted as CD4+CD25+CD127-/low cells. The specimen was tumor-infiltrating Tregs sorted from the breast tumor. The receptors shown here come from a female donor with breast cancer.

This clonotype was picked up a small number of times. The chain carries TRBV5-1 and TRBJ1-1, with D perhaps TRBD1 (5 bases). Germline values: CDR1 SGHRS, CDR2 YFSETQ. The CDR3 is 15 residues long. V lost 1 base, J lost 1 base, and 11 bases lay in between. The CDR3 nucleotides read TGCGCCAGCAGCTTGTTGGGGGAGGGGAACACTGAAGCTTTCTTT. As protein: CASSLLGEGNTEAFF. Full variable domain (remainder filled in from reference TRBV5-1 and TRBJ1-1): KAGVTQTPRYLIKTRGQQVTLSCSPISGHRSVSWYQQTPGQGLQFLFEYFSETQRNKGNFPGRFSGRQFSNSRSEMNVSTLELGDSALYLCASSLLGEGNTEAFFGQGTRLTVV.

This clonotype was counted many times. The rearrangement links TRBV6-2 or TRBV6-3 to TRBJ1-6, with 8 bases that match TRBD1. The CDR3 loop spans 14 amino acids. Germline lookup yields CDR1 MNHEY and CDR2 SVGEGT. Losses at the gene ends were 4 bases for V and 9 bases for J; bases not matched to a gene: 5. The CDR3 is CASSSGQGGSPLHF. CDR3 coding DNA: TGTGCCAGCAGTTCCGGACAGGGCGGTTCACCCCTCCACTTT.

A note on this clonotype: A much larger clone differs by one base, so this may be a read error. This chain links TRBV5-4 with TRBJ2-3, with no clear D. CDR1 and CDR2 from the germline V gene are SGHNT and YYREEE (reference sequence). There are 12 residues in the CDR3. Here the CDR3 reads CTSSLSTDTQYF. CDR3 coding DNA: TGTACCAGCAGCCTCTCCACAGATACGCAGTATTTT.

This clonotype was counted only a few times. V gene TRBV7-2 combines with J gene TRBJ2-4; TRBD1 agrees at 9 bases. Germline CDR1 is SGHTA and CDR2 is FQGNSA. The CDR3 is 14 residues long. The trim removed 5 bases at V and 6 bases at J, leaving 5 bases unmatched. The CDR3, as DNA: TGTGCCAGCAGCCCACGACAGGGGGGAAACATTCAGTACTTC. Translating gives CASSPRQGGNIQYF.

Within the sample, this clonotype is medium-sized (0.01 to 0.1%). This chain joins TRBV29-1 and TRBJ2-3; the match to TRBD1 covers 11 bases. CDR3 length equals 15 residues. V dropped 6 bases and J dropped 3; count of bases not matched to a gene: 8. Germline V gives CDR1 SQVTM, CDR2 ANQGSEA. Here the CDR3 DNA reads TGCAGCGTGGTAGGACAGGGGGCTCGGACAGATACGCAGTATTTT. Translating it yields CSVVGQGARTDTQYF.

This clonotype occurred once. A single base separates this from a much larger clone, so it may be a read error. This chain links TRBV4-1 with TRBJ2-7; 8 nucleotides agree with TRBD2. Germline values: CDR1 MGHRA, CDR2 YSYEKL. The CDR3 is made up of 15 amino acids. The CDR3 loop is CAGSQVLAVGYEQYF. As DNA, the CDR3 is TGCGCCGGCAGCCAAGTACTAGCGGTCGGCTACGAGCAGTACTTC.

CDR3 DNA: TGTGCCAGCAGTCCCCCCGGACAGGCCTCAGTTCGTGACACTGAAGCTTTCTTT. Its protein is CASSPPGQASVRDTEAFF. This chain links TRBV28 with TRBJ1-1; 7 positions agree with TRBD1. CDR3 length equals 18 residues. The germline V gene encodes CDR1 MDHEN and CDR2 SYDVKM. The J segment lost 3 bases and the V segment lost 5 bases, leaving 18 bases of the junction unmatched.

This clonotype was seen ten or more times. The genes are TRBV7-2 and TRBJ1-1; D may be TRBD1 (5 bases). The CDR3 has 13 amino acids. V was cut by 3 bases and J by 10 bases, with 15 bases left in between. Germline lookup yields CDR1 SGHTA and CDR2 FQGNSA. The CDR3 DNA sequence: TGTGCCAGCAGCTTCCGACCCTCGGGGGTAGCTTTCTTT. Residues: CASSFRPSGVAFF. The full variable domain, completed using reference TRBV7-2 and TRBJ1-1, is GAGVSQSPSNKVTEKGKDVELRCDPISGHTALYWYRQSLGQGLEFLIYFQGNSAPDKSGLPSDRFSAERTGGSVSTLTIQRTQQEDSAVYLCASSFRPSGVAFFGQGTRLTVV.

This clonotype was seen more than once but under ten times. The CDR3 region has the DNA TGTGCCAGCAGCCAAGGACTAGCGGGGTACCAAGAGACCCAGTACTTC. Its protein product is CASSQGLAGYQETQYF. V and J are TRBV4-2 and TRBJ2-5; 11 bases line up with TRBD2. The V segment lost 1 base and the J segment 0 bases; nucleotides outside the gene matches: 1. Germline CDR1 and CDR2: LGHNA and YNFKEQ. The CDR3 length is 16 residues.

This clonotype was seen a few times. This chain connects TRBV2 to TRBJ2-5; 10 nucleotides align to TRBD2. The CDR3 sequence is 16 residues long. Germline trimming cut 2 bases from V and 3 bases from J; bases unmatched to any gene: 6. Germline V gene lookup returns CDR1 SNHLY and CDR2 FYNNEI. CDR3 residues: CASSELAGVREETQYF. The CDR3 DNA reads TGTGCCAGCAGTGAACTAGCGGGAGTTAGGGAAGAGACCCAGTACTTC.

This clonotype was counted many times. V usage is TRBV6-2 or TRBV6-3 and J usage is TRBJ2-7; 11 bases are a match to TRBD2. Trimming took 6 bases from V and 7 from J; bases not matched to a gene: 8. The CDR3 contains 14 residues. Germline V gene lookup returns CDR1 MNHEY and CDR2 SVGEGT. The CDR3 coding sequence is TGTGCCAGCAGCCATAGCGGGAGGGCCGGTGAGCAGTACTTC. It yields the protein CASSHSGRAGEQYF.

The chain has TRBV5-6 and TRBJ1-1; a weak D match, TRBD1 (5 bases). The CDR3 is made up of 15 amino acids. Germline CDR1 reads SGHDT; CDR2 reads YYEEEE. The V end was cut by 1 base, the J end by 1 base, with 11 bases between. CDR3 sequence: CASSLSPRANTEAFF. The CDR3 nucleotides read TGTGCCAGCAGCTTGAGCCCCAGGGCGAACACTGAAGCTTTCTTT.

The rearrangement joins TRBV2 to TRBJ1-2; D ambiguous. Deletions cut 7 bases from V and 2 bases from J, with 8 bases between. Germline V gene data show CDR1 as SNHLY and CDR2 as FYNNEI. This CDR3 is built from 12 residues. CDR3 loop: CASMDRNYGYTF. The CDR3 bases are TGTGCCAGCATGGACCGAAACTATGGCTACACCTTC.

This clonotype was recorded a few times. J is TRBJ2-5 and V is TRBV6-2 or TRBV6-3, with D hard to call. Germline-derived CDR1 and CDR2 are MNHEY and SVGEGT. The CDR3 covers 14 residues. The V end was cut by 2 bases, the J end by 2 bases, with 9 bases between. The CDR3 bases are TGTGCCAGCAGTTACCGTTTGGCACAAGAGACCCAGTACTTC. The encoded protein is CASSYRLAQETQYF.

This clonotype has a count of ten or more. CDR3 protein: CATSTRGGYEQYF. The CDR3 coding sequence is TGTGCCACCAGTACCCGGGGGGGCTACGAGCAGTACTTC. V and J are TRBV24-1 and TRBJ2-7; 8 nucleotides align to TRBD2. Trimming cost V 6 bases and J 3 bases; bases outside gene matches: 3. The CDR3 extends over 13 amino acids. Germline CDR1 KGHDR, CDR2 SFDVKD.

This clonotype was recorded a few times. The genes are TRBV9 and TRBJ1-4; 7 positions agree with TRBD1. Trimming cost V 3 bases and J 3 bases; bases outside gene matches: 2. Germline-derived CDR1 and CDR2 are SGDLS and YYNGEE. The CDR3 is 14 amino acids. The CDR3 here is CASSAGGANEKLFF. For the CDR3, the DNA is TGTGCCAGCAGCGCAGGGGGAGCTAATGAAAAACTGTTTTTT. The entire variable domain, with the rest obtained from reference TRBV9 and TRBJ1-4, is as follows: DSGVTQTPKHLITATGQRVTLRCSPRSGDLSVYWYQQSLDQGLQFLIQYYNGEERAKGNILERFSAQQFPDLHSELNLSSLELGDSALYFCASSAGGANEKLFFGSGTQLSVL.

The CDR3 loop reads CASSRSGQAHGYTF. In DNA form, the CDR3 reads TGTGCCAGCAGCCGATCGGGACAGGCCCATGGCTACACCTTC. V gene TRBV6-5 combines with J gene TRBJ1-2, with 8 bases matching TRBD1. The CDR3 loop spans 14 amino acids. Germline V gives CDR1 MNHEY, CDR2 SVGAGI. V shed 6 bases and J 6 bases; nucleotides not matched to a gene: 9.

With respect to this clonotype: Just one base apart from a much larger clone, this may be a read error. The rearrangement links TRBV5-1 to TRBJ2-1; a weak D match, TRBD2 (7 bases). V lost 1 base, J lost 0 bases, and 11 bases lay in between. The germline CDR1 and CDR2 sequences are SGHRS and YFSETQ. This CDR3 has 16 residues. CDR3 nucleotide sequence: TGCGCCAGCAGCTTGAGCGGGACAAGCTCCTACAATGAGCAGTTCTTC. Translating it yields CASSLSGTSSYNEQFF.

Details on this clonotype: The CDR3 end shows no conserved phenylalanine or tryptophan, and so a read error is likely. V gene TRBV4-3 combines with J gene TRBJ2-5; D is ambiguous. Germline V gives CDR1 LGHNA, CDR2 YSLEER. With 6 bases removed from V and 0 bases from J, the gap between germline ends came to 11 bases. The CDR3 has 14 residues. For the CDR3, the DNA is TGCGCCAGCAGTCCGACACGGAACCAAGAGACCCAGTACGTC. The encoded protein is CASSPTRNQETQYV.

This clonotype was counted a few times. CDR3 DNA sequence: TGTGCCAGCAGTTCCCATGGAGAGACCCAGTACTTC. It encodes CASSSHGETQYF. The V gene is TRBV2, the J gene TRBJ2-5; D unclear. The CDR3 loop spans 12 amino acids. Trimming shortened V by 5 bases and J by 4 bases, and 8 bases separated the two germline ends. Germline-derived CDR1 and CDR2 are SNHLY and FYNNEI. The entire variable domain, with the rest obtained from reference TRBV2 and TRBJ2-5, is as follows: EPEVTQTPSHQVTQMGQEVILRCVPISNHLYFYWYRQILGQKVEFLVSFYNNEISEKSEIFDDQFSVERPDGSNFTLKIRSTKLEDSAMYFCASSSHGETQYFGPGTRLLVL.

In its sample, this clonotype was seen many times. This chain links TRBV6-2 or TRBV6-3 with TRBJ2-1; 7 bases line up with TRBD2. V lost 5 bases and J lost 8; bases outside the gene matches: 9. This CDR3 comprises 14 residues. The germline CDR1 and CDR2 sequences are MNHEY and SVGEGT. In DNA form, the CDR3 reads TGTGCCAGCAGTCCACGGATTGGGGGGGATGAGCAGTTCTTC. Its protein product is CASSPRIGGDEQFF.

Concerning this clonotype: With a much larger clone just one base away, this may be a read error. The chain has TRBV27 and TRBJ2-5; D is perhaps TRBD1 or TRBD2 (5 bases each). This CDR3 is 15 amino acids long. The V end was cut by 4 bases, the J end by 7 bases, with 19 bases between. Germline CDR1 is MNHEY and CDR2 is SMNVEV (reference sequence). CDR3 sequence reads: CASSYRGTREVTQYF. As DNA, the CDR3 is TGTGCCAGCAGTTATAGGGGAACTAGAGAGGTGACCCAGTACTTC.

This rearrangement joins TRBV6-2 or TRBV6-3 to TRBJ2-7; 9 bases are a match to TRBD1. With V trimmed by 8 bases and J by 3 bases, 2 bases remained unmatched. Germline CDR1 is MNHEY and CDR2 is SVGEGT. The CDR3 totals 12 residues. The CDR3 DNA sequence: TGTGCCAGCCGGGACAGGGACTACGAGCAGTACTTC. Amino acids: CASRDRDYEQYF.

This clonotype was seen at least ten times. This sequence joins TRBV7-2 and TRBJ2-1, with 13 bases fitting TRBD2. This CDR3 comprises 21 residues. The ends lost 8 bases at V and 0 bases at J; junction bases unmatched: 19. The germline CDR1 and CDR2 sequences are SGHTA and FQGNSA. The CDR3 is CASRLKSLGTSGESSYNEQFF. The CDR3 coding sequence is TGTGCCAGCCGACTAAAATCACTAGGGACTAGCGGGGAGAGCTCCTACAATGAGCAGTTCTTC.

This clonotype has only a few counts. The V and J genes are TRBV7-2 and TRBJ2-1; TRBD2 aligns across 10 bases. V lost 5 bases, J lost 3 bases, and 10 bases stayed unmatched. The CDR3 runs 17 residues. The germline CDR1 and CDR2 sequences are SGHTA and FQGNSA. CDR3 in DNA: TGTGCCAGCAGCCCCCGAATACTAGCGGGGTACTACAATGAGCAGTTCTTC. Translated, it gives CASSPRILAGYYNEQFF.

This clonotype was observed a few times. Written as DNA, the CDR3 is TGTGCCTGGAGTGACGCGTATGAGCAGTTCTTC. It codes for CAWSDAYEQFF. This chain uses TRBV30 with TRBJ2-1, with unresolved D. Between the trimmed V and J ends, which lost 1 base and 8 bases, there was a span of 6 bases. Germline CDR1 GTSNPN, CDR2 SVGIG (reference sequence). The CDR3 runs to 11 residues.

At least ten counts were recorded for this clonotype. The CDR3 here is CASSFGGGTQYF. Written as DNA, the CDR3 is TGTGCCAGCAGTTTCGGCGGGGGCACGCAGTATTTT. V usage is TRBV12-3 or TRBV12-4 and J usage is TRBJ2-3, with D possibly matching TRBD2 (7 bases). This CDR3 contains 12 residues. V gave up 3 bases and J gave up 9 bases, with 10 bases separating them.

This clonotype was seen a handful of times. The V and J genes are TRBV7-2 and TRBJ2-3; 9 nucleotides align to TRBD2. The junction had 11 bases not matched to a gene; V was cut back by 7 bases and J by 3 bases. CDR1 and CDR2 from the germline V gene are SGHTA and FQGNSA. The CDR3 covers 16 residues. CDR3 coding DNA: TGTGCCAGCACCTCAGCGCGGGGGGGGGTAACAGATACGCAGTATTTT. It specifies CASTSARGGVTDTQYF.